This T cell receptor (beta chain) was recovered during a study of T cell responses to AZD1222 COVID-19 vaccine (dated by TCRdb to the early 2020s). About the full investigation: AZD1222 recipients given second doses at about 4 weeks or at about 12 weeks were pooled, since spike-specific TCR depth and breadth were not found to differ between the two schedules. TCR sequencing was performed for approximately 240 trial participants, of whom approximately 200 were given two doses of AZD1222 and around 25 were given two doses of MenACWY control vaccine. Trial participants were enrolled by age into subgroups of 18-55, 56-69 and 70-plus years, and roughly 150, 30 and 60 TCR-sequenced participants, respectively, were included in these subgroups.

From a lookup of the germline V gene, CDR1 and CDR2 are LGHNA and YSLEER. The CDR3, cysteine through phenylalanine, is 14 amino acids long. The DNA shown is the 42-base CDR3, in frame from base 1. The germline ends are 14 bases apart after V is trimmed by 1 base and J by 10 bases. What the study reported, not specific to this receptor: In the small 56-69-year group, the increase in depth fell short of significance, most likely because of low power. Reportedly, close to half of the unique spike-specific TCRs recognized epitopes lying outside the regions that are mutated in the B.1.351 and B.1.1.7 variants. Only a handful of AZD1222 recipients were SARS-CoV-2 seropositive at baseline, limiting conclusions about previously exposed vaccinees. After two AZD1222 doses, spike-specific TCR breadth and depth were significantly higher than at day 0 and than in MenACWY recipients. Because no samples from the day 14 peak response were available, repertoires could be characterized only after the peak T cell response. The whole spike protein was spanned by vaccine-associated CD4 TCRs, and dominant responses were seen in regions 160-218 and 743-854. Participants were mostly white British and included more females than males, and it was suggested by the authors that clonal diversity may have been underestimated.

Concerning this clone: Its antigen has not been determined. Per-base quality was not reported, and no clone a single base away is much larger than it.

The meaning of the sample's time point label: baseline before first vaccination. Vaccinee samples came from UK trials COV001 and COV002, including a single-blind randomized controlled phase 2/3 trial of AZD1222 (ChAdOx1 nCoV-19) in healthy adults. For TCRbeta chain sequencing, PBMC samples were collected from trial participants at day 0 and at day 28 after the second dose. The CDR3 regions of human TCRbeta chains were subjected to immunosequencing. On the study's bioinformatics: TCRs in the repertoires were compared against a reference library of SARS-CoV-2-specific TCRs that had been generated with the MIRA antigen-specificity platform. Breadth was defined as the fraction of unique TCRs that were SARS-CoV-2-associated, and depth was defined as the fraction of total T cells that were SARS-CoV-2-associated. Using the MIRA data, each spike-specific TCR was mapped to the spike region that the TCR reacts to and placed in a CD4 or CD8 class. Log10-transformed breadth and depth values were compared by one-way ANOVA with Sidak's multiple comparisons tests. Imported from immuneACCESS, the table was reduced by TCRdb to in-frame sequences with V and J called. These copies leave out some clones; in studies compared against another copy, an unresolved V gene accounts for under half, and the cause of the remainder is not known. V and J calls plus clone size are reproduced from that table; the DNA served to infer D and trimming. This sample gives roughly 130,000 clones in total; 80% to 90% of them show up just once. Together, the top ten hold approximately 3.1% of the sample.

The specimen was peripheral blood, collected on day 0 of AZD1222 vaccination. This chain joins TRBV4-3 to TRBJ1-5; no D gene can be assigned with confidence. This TCR derives from an adult in good health. The nucleotides are TGCGCCAGCAGCCAAGTTATGTCAGTGCACCCCCAGCATTTT. Its protein product is CASSQVMSVHPQHF.